This passage covers 10 T cell receptor beta chains from one sample sequenced in a study of blood T cell repertoires in COVID-19. Sequencing was performed with immunoSEQ multiplex PCR; in TCRdb, only in-frame clones are kept and a portion is missing. Here the sample spans more than 200,000 clones, more than 65% being singletons. Sample: peripheral blood. The receptors stem from an elderly woman with acute or convalescent COVID-19.

This sequence joins TRBV2 and TRBJ1-1; 8 nucleotides agree with TRBD1. The CDR3 is 13 amino acids. CDR1 SNHLY and CDR2 FYNNEI come from the germline V gene. After removal of 8 bases from V and 4 bases from J, the junction contained 6 bases not matched to a gene. Here the CDR3 reads CASGDRLGTEAFF. CDR3 in DNA: TGTGCCAGCGGGGACAGGTTGGGCACTGAAGCTTTCTTT.

The chain uses TRBV27 and TRBJ2-7, with TRBD2 as a possible D gene (5 bases). The CDR3 runs 15 residues. With 5 bases removed from V and 0 bases from J, the gap between germline ends came to 14 bases. The germline V gene has CDR1 MNHEY and CDR2 SMNVEV (reference sequence). CDR3 sequence reads: CASSPSEVSSYEQYF. The CDR3 DNA sequence: TGTGCCAGCAGTCCATCGGAGGTGAGCTCCTACGAGCAGTACTTC.

The chain has TRBV2 and TRBJ1-4; 8 bases are shared with TRBD1. J gave up 8 bases and V 2 bases, and 7 bases lay outside the gene matches. The germline V gene has CDR1 SNHLY and CDR2 FYNNEI. This CDR3 region has 15 residues. The CDR3 nucleotides read TGTGCCAGCAGTGAATTGGTGGCAGGGGGCGAAAAACTGTTTTTT. Translating gives CASSELVAGGEKLFF.

This rearrangement joins TRBV10-3 to TRBJ2-5; no reliable D call. Germline V gene lookup returns CDR1 ENHRY and CDR2 SYGVKD. The CDR3 has 12 residues. V lost 6 bases and J lost 3, with 8 bases in between. DNA for the CDR3: TGTGCCATCAGCTACGCAAAAGAGACCCAGTACTTC. Amino acids: CAISYAKETQYF.

The chain is built from TRBV12-3 or TRBV12-4 and TRBJ1-1; D is possibly TRBD1 (5 bases). Trimming stripped 3 bases from V and 5 bases from J, with 10 bases between. The CDR3 length is 13 residues. The CDR3 nucleotides read TGTGCCAGCAGTTTGGCGGGGGGTACTGAAGCTTTCTTT. Amino acids: CASSLAGGTEAFF.

V gene TRBV12-3 or TRBV12-4 combines with J gene TRBJ2-1; D gene ambiguous. The CDR3 consists of 13 residues. V was trimmed by 2 bases and J by 2 bases, leaving 4 bases between them. The CDR3 DNA reads TGTGCCAGCAGTTTAAACACCTACAATGAGCAGTTCTTC. Translating it yields CASSLNTYNEQFF.

This clone was counted between two and nine times. This sequence joins TRBV24-1 and TRBJ1-1, with a tentative D call TRBD1 (6 bases). Germline lookup yields CDR1 KGHDR and CDR2 SFDVKD. With 2 bases removed from V and 1 base from J, the gap between germline ends came to 13 bases. The CDR3 spans 16 residues. The CDR3 bases are TGTGCCACCAGTGATTCTACCAGGGGATGGAACACTGAAGCTTTCTTT. Encoded protein: CATSDSTRGWNTEAFF.

This rearrangement joins TRBV6-5 to TRBJ1-2; 9 nucleotides align to TRBD1. This CDR3 comprises 14 residues. V dropped 4 bases and J dropped 4; count of bases not matched to a gene: 4. Germline lookup yields CDR1 MNHEY and CDR2 SVGAGI. The CDR3 bases are TGTGCCAGCAGTTCGACAGGGGGGCCCTATGGCTACACCTTC. Residues: CASSSTGGPYGYTF.

In its sample, this clone was seen a few times. This chain joins TRBV4-1 and TRBJ2-7, with 8 nucleotides matching TRBD1. CDR3 size: 15 residues. Germline V gene lookup returns CDR1 MGHRA and CDR2 YSYEKL. With 4 bases clipped from V and 4 bases from J, the junction kept 9 bases outside the gene matches. As DNA, the CDR3 is TGCGCCAGCAGCCCGGGGAGGACAGGGACTTACGAGCAGTACTTC. It is translated as CASSPGRTGTYEQYF.

The rearrangement uses TRBV30 and TRBJ1-3; TRBD1 might be the D (5 bases). V gave up 5 bases and J gave up 0 bases, with 14 bases separating them. Germline CDR1 and CDR2: GTSNPN and SVGIG (reference sequence). The CDR3 is 15 residues long. CDR3 region: CAWGGRWDSGNTIYF. The CDR3 DNA sequence: TGTGCCTGGGGGGGGAGGTGGGACTCTGGAAACACCATATATTTT.